This record looks at one TCR beta chain sequence and its context. The antigen is unknown. The patients chosen for sequencing had shown expansion of CD8+CD57+ cells (detected by flow cytometry). There were no patients without severe acquired aplastic anemia. These data come from a study of CD8+CD57+ T cells in acquired aplastic anemia. Study-level information: On average, sorted CD4+ and CD8+ cells gave around 3 ug of DNA. Study conclusions and caveats: A significant difference in CD8+ Simpson's diversity between patients and controls was not found.

TCR beta VDJ combinations and CDR3 sequences were profiled from genomic DNA. MiXCR was run by TCRdb on the reads, yielding one entry per CDR3 protein. The data contain 89,000 or so distinct CDR3 sequences, about 67% of them singletons. The junction had 21 bases not matched to a gene; V was cut back by 6 bases and J by 3 bases. Per germline, CDR1 MGHDK and CDR2 SYGVNS. The CDR3 totals 19 residues. The sample was sorted CD4+, CD8+, or CD8+CD57+ T cells (not recorded which) from PBMCs. The rearrangement uses TRBV25-1 and TRBJ1-2; 8 nucleotides line up with TRBD1. This TCR came from a human donor with aplastic anemia. The CDR3 loop reads CASSAEDRVEGGSYYGYTF. DNA of the CDR3: TGTGCCAGCAGCGCGGAGGACAGGGTAGAGGGGGGGTCCTACTATGGCTACACCTTC.